One T cell receptor (beta chain) is described in this entry. This sample was included in a study of blood T cell repertoires in COVID-19. Study in general: PBMCs, B-cell-depleted T cells, or T cells were the source of the cDNA or gDNA that made up the material.

Sequenced by immunoSEQ multiplex PCR; TCRdb stores in-frame clones only, minus some. The data show fewer than 350,000 clones, approximately 92% seen once. V dropped 4 bases and J dropped 1 base, with 17 bases sitting between them. The CDR3 is made up of 16 amino acids. Germline V lookup: CDR1 LGHDT, CDR2 YNNKEL (reference sequence). This clonotype originated in a woman in her twenties or thirties with COVID-19, enrolled during active disease. This chain joins TRBV3-1 (or the pseudogene TRBV3-2) and TRBJ2-7; D is perhaps TRBD1 (5 bases). The source material was peripheral blood. CDR3 nucleotide sequence: TGTGCCAGCAGCCTTGGTTTGAGAACAGGTTCCTACGAGCAGTACTTC. Translating gives CASSLGLRTGSYEQYF.